Given below is one T cell receptor (beta chain) in context. What this receptor recognizes is not known. Base qualities are not provided; no much larger clone lies one nucleotide away. The approximately 40 donors, aged about 6 to 100 years, were systemically healthy Caucasian individuals from Russia. Each donor gave about 9.8 milliliters of peripheral blood, drawn into EDTA-treated Vacutainer tubes. PBMCs were isolated by Ficoll-Paque density-gradient centrifugation, with at least 7 million obtained per sample. Trizol reagent was used to extract total RNA from the PBMCs, yielding at least 5 micrograms per sample. For every donor, an aliquot of PBMCs went through flow cytometry to measure the percentages of naive CD45RAhigh/CD27high T cells. The method was 5' RACE. These reads were obtained on an Illumina HiSeq 2500. A second PCR of about 7 to 12 cycles was run with a J-beta primer mix and a sample-barcoded 5' primer. A unique molecular identifier was introduced onto each TCR beta cDNA molecule by a template-switch 5' adaptor carrying 12 random nucleotides. At least 3 million CDR3-containing paired-end reads were obtained from each sample. All of the RNA was converted into first-strand cDNA using the Mint cDNA synthesis kit, with a TRBC-specific oligonucleotide serving as the primer. All cDNA was treated with uracil-DNA glycosylase and then went through a first 18-cycle PCR with the universal primers M1SS and BC2_uni_R. In the source study's methods: Normalization of each sample was performed by random selection of 1 million high-quality reads, each carrying a distinct molecular identifier. Instead of being binned into consensus sequences, reads with shared molecular identifiers were discarded. CDR3 identification, clonotype clustering and error correction used MiTCR with a Q25 quality threshold and the strictest error-elimination algorithm. A nonparametric unseen species model with Euler transformation was used to estimate a lower bound on total TCR beta diversity. In-frame beta chains were kept once TCRdb had trimmed the public reads at Q25 with fastp and called clones with MiXCR. A single entry per CDR3 protein holds the most common genes and DNA from its merged rows. What appears here as the V and J calls and clone size reflects TCRdb's work, not the paper's. The sample data list approximately 760,000 distinct CDR3 sequences, and 20% to 25% of these were observed just once. Roughly a tenth of the sample goes to the ten largest clones.

The germline V gene (reference sequence) gives CDR1 as SEHNR and CDR2 as FQNEAQ. Deletion took 0 bases off V and 5 bases off J, with a span of 14 bases between the germline ends. CDR3 length: 16 amino acids, cysteine to phenylalanine. The only DNA kept is the CDR3, 48 bases in frame from the first base. These data belong to a study of blood T cells in healthy people across ages (dated by TCRdb to between 2014 and 2017). About the full investigation: In model experiments, roughly one uniquely barcoded TCR beta cDNA molecule per two T cells was captured by template switching. Donors were grouped into four age groups: young (average approximately 16 years), middle-aged (under 40), aged (about 59) and long-lived (around 82). Age-related changes in TCR beta repertoire diversity were measured in the study by deep sequencing normalized with unique cDNA molecular identifiers. Two additional independent replicas of 1 million unique cDNA reads from the same blood draw were analyzed for two donors (one aged 18 to 29 and one aged 80 or older).

Study-wide findings and limitations: As age increased, observed TCR beta diversity per million T cells dropped in a roughly linear way, and a significant reduction was already evident by age around 41. Compared with the aged group, the long-lived group had more naive CD4+ T cells, fewer expanded clones and increased TCR diversity, a pattern suggesting age selection. Observed TCR beta diversity correlated strongly with the percentage of naive T cells measured by flow cytometry. Since profiling was done on bulk unsorted PBMCs, naive and antigen-experienced compartments could not be conclusively compared. The CMV infection status of donors was not known, potentially confounding age-related changes in expanded clonotypes. Estimates of total diversity based on one million sequenced T cells were considered lower bounds and underestimates.

These records were also assigned to another study, of T cells of mothers and their children. From that second study: Nine systemically healthy Caucasian individuals served as donors, namely three mothers together with their six children. cDNA synthesis used all of the extracted RNA, with around 1.6 ug of RNA in each 15 ul reaction. In the second PCR, the M1S primer added sample barcodes and 2-4 random nucleotides. Over 10 million TCR beta CDR3 reads came from each mother, compared with several million reads from each child. In both related and unrelated pairs, thymic selection shapes the output of TCR recombination in a similar way, with inherited differences having only a minor effect. Related mother-child pairs always showed normalized repertoire overlap that was slightly higher than in unrelated mother-child pairs, though the difference was never significant. With a sensitivity of approximately 93 clones per million clonotypes, no persistent microchimeric T cell clones were detected. To look for features that set related mother-child pairs apart from unrelated individuals, the researchers ran deep NGS to compare the TCR beta repertoires of mothers and children. The mean age was roughly 36 +/- 4 years for the mothers and approximately 11 +/- 4 years for the children. Libraries were sequenced on Illumina HiSeq 2000 with 100+100 nt paired-end reads after adapter ligation with NEBNext reagents. To avoid cross-contamination, the mother libraries and the child libraries were prepared a month apart and sequenced in separate runs. Each donor had between roughly 450,000 and 2,300,000 distinct TCR beta clonotypes identified. Naive TCR beta clonotypes were estimated from low-frequency clonotypes matched to each donor's FACS-determined naive share, without sorting.

The TCR comes from a boy aged 10-17 years in good health. The sequence joins TRBV7-9 to TRBJ2-1; the D gene is unclear. Sequenced sample: blood. The encoded CDR3 is CASSLALSAANNEQFF. The DNA sequence is given as TGTGCCAGCAGCTTAGCGCTCAGCGCCGCCAACAATGAGCAGTTCTTC.